This T cell receptor (beta chain) came from a study of shared clonotypes between healthy human individuals. Germline assignment: CDR1 MNHNS and CDR2 SASEGT. The CDR3 consists of 14 residues. Unmatched junction bases numbered 6, after V lost 3 bases and J lost 4 bases. TCRdb's copy holds only in-frame clones and misses some; the assay was immunoSEQ multiplex PCR. The sample has millions of clones, over 85% seen once. The naive CD8 fraction comprised CD45RO-negative cells positively selected for CCR7 and excluded terminally differentiated effector memory CD45RA+ cells. V and J are TRBV6-1 and TRBJ2-7; 7 nucleotides match TRBD2. Specimen: naive CD8+ T cells sorted from blood. The clonotype comes from a man between 18 and 29 years old in good health. The CDR3 reads CASSEWGGFYEQYF. DNA for the CDR3: TGTGCCAGCAGTGAGTGGGGGGGATTTTACGAGCAGTACTTC.